A selection of T cell receptor beta chains follows, all from one sample in a study of CD4 T cell repertoires in COVID-19. Assay: immunoSEQ multiplex PCR; the TCRdb copy retains only in-frame clones and omits some. The sample lists more than 65,000 clones, around 82% occurring once. The sequenced sample was CD4+ T cells from peripheral blood, obtained after recovery from COVID-19. These receptors were taken from a human donor who had COVID-19. Each CDR3 is given with its conserved first and last residue. A D gene is named only where the DNA matches it firmly. Some rows mark clone size as missing; the rest say once, few, many or name a class of expanded clone.

abundance: -; v_gene: TRBV28; d_gene: -; j_gene: TRBJ1-5; CDR3nt: TGTGCCAGCAGTTTGGTCCTGCGGCCCCAGCATTTT; CDR3aa: CASSLVLRPQHF
abundance: -; v_gene: TRBV19; d_gene: TRBD1; j_gene: TRBJ1-2; CDR3nt: TGTGCCAGTAGCGATGTCAGGGGGCAGGGGAGCTACACCTTC; CDR3aa: CASSDVRGQGSYTF
abundance: -; v_gene: TRBV28; d_gene: -; j_gene: TRBJ2-1; CDR3nt: TGTGCCAGCAGTTTACGCAATGAGCAGTTCTTC; CDR3aa: CASSLRNEQFF
abundance: once; v_gene: TRBV18; d_gene: TRBD1; j_gene: TRBJ2-2; CDR3nt: TGTGCCAGCTCAGTAGGACAGGGCCGCGGCACCGGGGAGCTGTTTTTT; CDR3aa: CASSVGQGRGTGELFF
abundance: once; v_gene: TRBV5-8; d_gene: -; j_gene: TRBJ2-3; CDR3nt: TGTGCCAGCAGCTTGACTTGGGAGCTGACAGATACGCAGTATTTT; CDR3aa: CASSLTWELTDTQYF
abundance: few; v_gene: TRBV5-1; d_gene: -; j_gene: TRBJ2-2; CDR3nt: TGCGCCAGCAGCGCCTCCGGGACATCGAACACCGGGGAGCTGTTTTTT; CDR3aa: CASSASGTSNTGELFF
abundance: -; v_gene: TRBV6-5; d_gene: TRBD1; j_gene: TRBJ1-1; CDR3nt: TGTGCCAGCAGACATCGGGACAGATACACTGAAGCTTTCTTT; CDR3aa: CASRHRDRYTEAFF
abundance: -; v_gene: TRBV5-1; d_gene: -; j_gene: TRBJ1-3; CDR3nt: TGCGCCAGCAGCTTTCTGGGGCGTCAGGGAAACACCATATATTTT; CDR3aa: CASSFLGRQGNTIYF
abundance: -; v_gene: TRBV2; d_gene: -; j_gene: TRBJ2-3; CDR3nt: TGTGCCAGCAGCGTCACAGGGAGGGATACGCAGTATTTT; CDR3aa: CASSVTGRDTQYF
abundance: -; v_gene: TRBV5-6; d_gene: -; j_gene: TRBJ1-5; CDR3nt: TGTGCCAGCAGCTCACAGGGACGGGGGGTTAGCAATCAGCCCCAGCATTTT; CDR3aa: CASSSQGRGVSNQPQHF
abundance: -; v_gene: TRBV12-5; d_gene: -; j_gene: TRBJ2-2; CDR3nt: TGTGCTAGTGGTTTGGGCACAGGGACCGGGGAGCTGTTTTTT; CDR3aa: CASGLGTGTGELFF
abundance: -; v_gene: TRBV6-1; d_gene: -; j_gene: TRBJ1-2; CDR3nt: TGTGCCAGCAGTGAAGCGGGACGGATCCCCTATGGCTACACCTTC; CDR3aa: CASSEAGRIPYGYTF
abundance: once; v_gene: TRBV28; d_gene: -; j_gene: TRBJ1-4; CDR3nt: TGTGCCAGCTTTAATCCGGGACATGGTGATTCTGGTGAAAAACTGTTTTTT; CDR3aa: CASFNPGHGDSGEKLFF
abundance: few; v_gene: TRBV2; d_gene: TRBD1; j_gene: TRBJ2-7; CDR3nt: TGTGCCAGCAGGCCCGACAGGGGGACATCCTACGAGCAGTACTTC; CDR3aa: CASRPDRGTSYEQYF
abundance: -; v_gene: TRBV27; d_gene: TRBD1; j_gene: TRBJ2-7; CDR3nt: TGTGCCAGCAGTTTAAGGGACAGGGGGCGTCGGGAGCAGTACTTC; CDR3aa: CASSLRDRGRREQYF
abundance: -; v_gene: TRBV9; d_gene: TRBD1; j_gene: TRBJ2-5; CDR3nt: TGTGCCAGCAGCGGAGCCCCCCGACAGGGCCTAGAGACCCAGTACTTC; CDR3aa: CASSGAPRQGLETQYF
abundance: -; v_gene: TRBV5-1; d_gene: TRBD2; j_gene: TRBJ2-7; CDR3nt: TGCGCCAGCAGCCCTTCCGGGACTATATCCTACGAGCAGTACTTC; CDR3aa: CASSPSGTISYEQYF
abundance: -; v_gene: TRBV7-2; d_gene: -; j_gene: TRBJ1-2; CDR3nt: TGTGCCAGCAGCTTAGGCCACTATGGCTACACCTTC; CDR3aa: CASSLGHYGYTF
abundance: -; v_gene: TRBV28; d_gene: TRBD1; j_gene: TRBJ2-7; CDR3nt: TGTGCCAGCAGGGGACAGTACGAGCAGTACTTC; CDR3aa: CASRGQYEQYF
abundance: -; v_gene: TRBV21-1; d_gene: -; j_gene: TRBJ1-2; CDR3nt: TGTGCCAACCGGGACAGAGGCTATGGCTACACCTTC; CDR3aa: CANRDRGYGYTF
abundance: -; v_gene: TRBV11-2; d_gene: -; j_gene: TRBJ1-1; CDR3nt: TGTGCCAGCAGCTTATCCCTCCCAGGGATGAACACTGAAGCTTTCTTT; CDR3aa: CASSLSLPGMNTEAFF
abundance: -; v_gene: TRBV3-1/TRBV3-2; d_gene: -; j_gene: TRBJ1-1; CDR3nt: TGTGCCAGCAGCCAAGCATCCAGGACGGCTTTCTTT; CDR3aa: CASSQASRTAFF